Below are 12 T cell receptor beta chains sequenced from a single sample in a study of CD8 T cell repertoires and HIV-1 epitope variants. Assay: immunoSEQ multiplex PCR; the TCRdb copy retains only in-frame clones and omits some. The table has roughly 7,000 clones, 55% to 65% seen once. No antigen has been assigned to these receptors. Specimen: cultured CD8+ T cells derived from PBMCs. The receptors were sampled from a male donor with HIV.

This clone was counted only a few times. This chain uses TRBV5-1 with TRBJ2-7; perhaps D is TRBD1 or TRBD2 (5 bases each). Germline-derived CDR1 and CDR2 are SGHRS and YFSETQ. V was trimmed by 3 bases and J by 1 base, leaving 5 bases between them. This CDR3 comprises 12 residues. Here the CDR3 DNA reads TGCGCCAGCAGCTGGGGGTCCTACGAGCAGTACTTC. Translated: CASSWGSYEQYF.

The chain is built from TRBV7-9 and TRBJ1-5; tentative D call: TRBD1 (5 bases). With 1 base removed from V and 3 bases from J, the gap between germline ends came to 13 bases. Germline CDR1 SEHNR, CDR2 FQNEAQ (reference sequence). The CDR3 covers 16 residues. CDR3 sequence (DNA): TGTGCCAGCAGCTTAGGGAGGGGAGGGGTCAATCAGCCCCAGCATTTT. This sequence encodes CASSLGRGGVNQPQHF.

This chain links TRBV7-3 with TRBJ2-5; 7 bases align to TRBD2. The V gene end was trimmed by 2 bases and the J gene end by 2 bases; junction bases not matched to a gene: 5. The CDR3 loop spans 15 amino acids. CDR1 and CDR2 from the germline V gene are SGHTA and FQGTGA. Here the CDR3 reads CASSLGGGPQETQYF. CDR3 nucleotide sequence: TGTGCCAGCAGCTTAGGCGGGGGTCCTCAAGAGACCCAGTACTTC. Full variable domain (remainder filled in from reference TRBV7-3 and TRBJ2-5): GAGVSQTPSNKVTEKGKYVELRCDPISGHTALYWYRQSLGQGPEFLIYFQGTGAADDSGLPNDRFFAVRPEGSVSTLKIQRTERGDSAVYLCASSLGGGPQETQYFGPGTRLLVL.

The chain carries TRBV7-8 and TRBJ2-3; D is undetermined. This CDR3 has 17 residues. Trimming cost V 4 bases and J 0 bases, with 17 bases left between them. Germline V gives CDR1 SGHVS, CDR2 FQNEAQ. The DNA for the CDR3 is TGTGCCAGCAGCTCACCTTTGGCGGAGCTTAGCACAGATACGCAGTATTTT. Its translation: CASSSPLAELSTDTQYF.

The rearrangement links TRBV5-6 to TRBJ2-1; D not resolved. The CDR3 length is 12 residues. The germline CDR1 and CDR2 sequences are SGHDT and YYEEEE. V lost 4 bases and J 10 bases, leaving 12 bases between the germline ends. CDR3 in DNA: TGTGCCAGCAGCCCCTTAAGCCGGGAGCAGTTCTTC. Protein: CASSPLSREQFF.

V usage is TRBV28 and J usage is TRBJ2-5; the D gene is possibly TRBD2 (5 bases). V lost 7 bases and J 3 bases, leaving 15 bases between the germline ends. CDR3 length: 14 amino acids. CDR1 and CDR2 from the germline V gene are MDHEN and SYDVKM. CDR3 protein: CASIAEDGEETQYF. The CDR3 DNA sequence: TGTGCCAGCATTGCCGAGGACGGGGAAGAGACCCAGTACTTC.

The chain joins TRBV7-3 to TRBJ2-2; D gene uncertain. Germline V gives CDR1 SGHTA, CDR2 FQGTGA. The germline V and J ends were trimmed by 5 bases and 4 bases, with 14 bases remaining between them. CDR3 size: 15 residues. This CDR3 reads CASSSRPSGTGELFF. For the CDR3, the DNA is TGTGCCAGCAGCAGCAGACCTTCGGGCACCGGGGAGCTGTTTTTT. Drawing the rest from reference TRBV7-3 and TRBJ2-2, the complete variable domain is GAGVSQTPSNKVTEKGKYVELRCDPISGHTALYWYRQSLGQGPEFLIYFQGTGAADDSGLPNDRFFAVRPEGSVSTLKIQRTERGDSAVYLCASSSRPSGTGELFFGEGSRLTVL.

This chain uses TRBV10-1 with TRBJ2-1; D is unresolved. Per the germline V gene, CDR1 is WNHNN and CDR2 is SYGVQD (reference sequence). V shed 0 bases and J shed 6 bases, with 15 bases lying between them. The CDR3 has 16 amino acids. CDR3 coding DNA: TGCGCCAGCAGTGAGTCGGTGGCCGAGCTTAGCAATGAGCAGTTCTTC. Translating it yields CASSESVAELSNEQFF.

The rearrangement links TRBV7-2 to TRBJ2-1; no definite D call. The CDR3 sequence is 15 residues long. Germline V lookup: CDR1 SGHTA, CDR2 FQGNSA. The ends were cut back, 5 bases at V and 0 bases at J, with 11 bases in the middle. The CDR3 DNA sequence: TGTGCCAGCAGCATAACACCGGACTCCTACAATGAGCAGTTCTTC. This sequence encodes CASSITPDSYNEQFF. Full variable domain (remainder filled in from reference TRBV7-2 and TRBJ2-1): GAGVSQSPSNKVTEKGKDVELRCDPISGHTALYWYRQSLGQGLEFLIYFQGNSAPDKSGLPSDRFSAERTGGSVSTLTIQRTQQEDSAVYLCASSITPDSYNEQFFGPGTRLTVL.

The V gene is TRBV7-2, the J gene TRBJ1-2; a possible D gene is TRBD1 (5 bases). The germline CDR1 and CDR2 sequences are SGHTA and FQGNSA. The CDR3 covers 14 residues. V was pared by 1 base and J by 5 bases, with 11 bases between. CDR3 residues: CASSLVSTDYGYTF. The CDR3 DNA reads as TGTGCCAGCAGCTTAGTGTCGACAGATTATGGCTACACCTTC.

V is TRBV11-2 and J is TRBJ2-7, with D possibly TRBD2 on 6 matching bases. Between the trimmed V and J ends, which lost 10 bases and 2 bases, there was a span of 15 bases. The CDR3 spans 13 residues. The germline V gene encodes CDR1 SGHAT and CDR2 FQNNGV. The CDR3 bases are TGTGCCACGGAGGGCCTAACCGCCTACGAGCAGTACTTC. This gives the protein CATEGLTAYEQYF.

Here the CDR3 reads CASSQDWTRRNEQFF. CDR3 DNA sequence: TGCGCCAGCAGCCAAGACTGGACTAGGCGGAATGAGCAGTTCTTC. The chain employs TRBV4-3 and TRBJ2-1; 7 nucleotides line up with TRBD2. Trimming took 0 bases from V and 7 from J; bases not matched to a gene: 6. This CDR3 comprises 15 residues. The germline V gene has CDR1 LGHNA and CDR2 YSLEER.